Shown below are 11 T cell receptor beta chains from a single sample sequenced in a study of OX40 agonist ivuxolimab in advanced cancers. Sequencing was performed with immunoSEQ multiplex PCR; in TCRdb, only in-frame clones are kept and a portion is missing. Here the sample spans 60,000 to 70,000 clones, more than 75% being singletons. The source was CD4+ or CD8+ T cells sorted from blood, collected in a trial of the OX40 agonist ivuxolimab. Receptor source: an adult with an advanced solid tumor such as melanoma, head and neck, liver or kidney cancer.

The gene calls are TRBV6-5 and TRBJ2-1; 9 bases fit TRBD1. The V and J ends lost 6 bases and 5 bases, in that order; junction bases with no gene match: 5. The CDR3 spans 14 residues. The germline V gene encodes CDR1 MNHEY and CDR2 SVGAGI. CDR3 sequence reads: CASSSDRGDNEQFF. DNA of the CDR3: TGTGCCAGCAGCTCGGACAGGGGCGACAATGAGCAGTTCTTC.

This sequence joins TRBV14 and TRBJ2-7; 7 bases map to TRBD2. In germline, CDR1 is SGHDN, CDR2 FVKESK. V trimming: 1 base; J trimming: 1 base; junction bases outside the gene matches: 10. The CDR3 is 17 residues long. DNA for the CDR3: TGTGCCAGCAGCCAAGGCTTTCTCGCGGGAGTTTCCTACGAGCAGTACTTC. The encoded protein is CASSQGFLAGVSYEQYF.

This chain uses TRBV5-5 with TRBJ2-3; TRBD2 matches at 8 bases. V was clipped by 0 bases and J by 2 bases; unmatched bases: 5. CDR3 length: 16 amino acids. The germline V gene encodes CDR1 SGHKS and CDR2 YYEKEE (reference sequence). Written as DNA, the CDR3 is TGTGCCAGCAGCTTGGGGGCGGGGGGACCCACAGATACGCAGTATTTT. Protein product: CASSLGAGGPTDTQYF.

This chain links TRBV18 with TRBJ1-1; D unclear. CDR1 and CDR2 (germline): KGHSH, LQKENI. V was cut by 0 bases and J by 6 bases, with 8 bases left in between. The CDR3 spans 13 residues. In nucleotides, the CDR3 is TGTGCCAGCTCACCACCGGTCACCTCTGAAGCTTTCTTT. Translated, it gives CASSPPVTSEAFF.

The V gene is TRBV6-5, the J gene TRBJ2-7; 9 bases map to TRBD2. V lost 5 bases and J lost 3; bases outside the gene matches: 5. Germline CDR1 and CDR2: MNHEY and SVGAGI. CDR3 length: 14 residues. CDR3 loop: CASSTTSGRYEQYF. CDR3 in DNA: TGTGCCAGCAGTACAACTAGCGGGCGCTACGAGCAGTACTTC.

The gene calls are TRBV28 and TRBJ2-7; D is unclear. Germline CDR1 is MDHEN and CDR2 is SYDVKM. Deletions cut 3 bases from V and 0 bases from J, with 9 bases between. The CDR3 extends over 14 amino acids. The CDR3 loop is CASSFSLGSYEQYF. The CDR3, as DNA: TGTGCCAGCAGTTTTAGCCTGGGCTCCTACGAGCAGTACTTC.

CDR3 amino acids: CASSLLGQGEQPQHF. CDR3 bases: TGTGCCAGCAGTTTATTAGGGCAGGGGGAACAGCCCCAGCATTTT. The chain carries TRBV27 and TRBJ1-5; 7 positions agree with TRBD1. CDR1 is MNHEY, CDR2 SMNVEV, per germline (reference sequence). The CDR3 is made up of 15 amino acids. The J segment lost 7 bases and the V segment lost 1 base, leaving 7 bases of the junction unmatched.

The chain carries TRBV28 and TRBJ1-5; D remains ambiguous. This CDR3 has 15 amino acids. V lost 7 bases and J 2 bases, leaving 15 bases between the germline ends. Germline V gene data show CDR1 as MDHEN and CDR2 as SYDVKM. CDR3: CASNIGSVGNQPQHF. CDR3 DNA sequence: TGTGCCAGCAACATAGGCTCTGTGGGCAATCAGCCCCAGCATTTT.

The CDR3 DNA is TGTGCCAGCAGCCTGGTCGGGGGGAGCACGAGTGGAGAGCAGTACTTC. Residues: CASSLVGGSTSGEQYF. The chain links TRBV4-2 to TRBJ2-7, with 7 bases lining up with TRBD2. The CDR3 extends over 16 amino acids. The germline V gene has CDR1 LGHNA and CDR2 YNFKEQ. The V gene end was trimmed by 4 bases and the J gene end by 7 bases; junction bases not matched to a gene: 16.

The chain has TRBV2 and TRBJ1-2, with 7 nucleotides matching TRBD1. Germline V gives CDR1 SNHLY, CDR2 FYNNEI. With V trimmed by 3 bases and J by 3 bases, 7 bases remained unmatched. The CDR3 has 15 residues. Here the CDR3 DNA reads TGTGCCAGCAGTGAGTTCCGGACAGGTGACTATGGCTACACCTTC. This translates into CASSEFRTGDYGYTF.

The V call is TRBV21-1, the J call TRBJ1-5. TRBV21-1 is marked as a pseudogene. CDR3 length: 11 residues. CDR3: CASKPREPQHF. DNA of the CDR3: TGTGCCAGCAAGCCACGCGAGCCCCAGCATTTT.